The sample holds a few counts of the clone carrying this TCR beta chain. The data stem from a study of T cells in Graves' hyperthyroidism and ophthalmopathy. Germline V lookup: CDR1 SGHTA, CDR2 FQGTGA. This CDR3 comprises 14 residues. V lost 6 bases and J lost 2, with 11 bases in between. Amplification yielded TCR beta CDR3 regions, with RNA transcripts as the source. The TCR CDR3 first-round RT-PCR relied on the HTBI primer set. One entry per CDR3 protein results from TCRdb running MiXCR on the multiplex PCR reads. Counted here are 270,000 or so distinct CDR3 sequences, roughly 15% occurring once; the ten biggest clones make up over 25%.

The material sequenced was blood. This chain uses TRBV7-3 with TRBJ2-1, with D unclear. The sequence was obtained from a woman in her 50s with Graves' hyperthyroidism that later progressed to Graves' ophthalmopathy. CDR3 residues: CASSPNHTYNEQFF. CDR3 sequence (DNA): TGTGCCAGCAGTCCGAATCATACCTACAATGAGCAGTTCTTC.